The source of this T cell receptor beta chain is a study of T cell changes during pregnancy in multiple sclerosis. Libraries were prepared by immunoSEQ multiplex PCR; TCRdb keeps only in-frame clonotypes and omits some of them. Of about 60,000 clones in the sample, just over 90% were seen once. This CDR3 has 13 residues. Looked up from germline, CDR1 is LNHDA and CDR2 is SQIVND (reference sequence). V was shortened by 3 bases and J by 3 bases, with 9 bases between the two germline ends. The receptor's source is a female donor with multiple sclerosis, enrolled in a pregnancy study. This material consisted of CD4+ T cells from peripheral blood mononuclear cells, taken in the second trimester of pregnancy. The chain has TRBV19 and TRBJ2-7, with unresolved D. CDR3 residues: CASSIRQDYEQYF. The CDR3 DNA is TGTGCCAGTAGTATCAGGCAGGACTACGAGCAGTACTTC.